The entry below gives a single TCR beta chain sequence along with its context. PCR was performed using 60 Vbeta and 13 Jbeta primers. Clones were read by immunoSEQ multiplex PCR, and TCRdb kept only the in-frame ones, dropping some. This sample carries 160,000 or so clones, 80% of them seen once, and the ten largest clones take approximately 6.7%. This sample is drawn from a study of cytomegalovirus exposure and HLA in healthy donors. The V and J ends lost 4 bases and 7 bases, in that order; junction bases with no gene match: 5. CDR3 length equals 15 residues. Germline-derived CDR1 and CDR2 are SEHNR and FQNEAQ (reference sequence).

Sequencing was performed on PBMCs. The sequence came from a male donor in good health and CMV-seropositive. The gene calls are TRBV7-9 and TRBJ1-5; 12 bases fit TRBD1. CDR3 bases: TGTGCCAGCAGCTACGGGACAGGGGGCGGGCAGCCCCAGCATTTT. Translated, it gives CASSYGTGGGQPQHF.